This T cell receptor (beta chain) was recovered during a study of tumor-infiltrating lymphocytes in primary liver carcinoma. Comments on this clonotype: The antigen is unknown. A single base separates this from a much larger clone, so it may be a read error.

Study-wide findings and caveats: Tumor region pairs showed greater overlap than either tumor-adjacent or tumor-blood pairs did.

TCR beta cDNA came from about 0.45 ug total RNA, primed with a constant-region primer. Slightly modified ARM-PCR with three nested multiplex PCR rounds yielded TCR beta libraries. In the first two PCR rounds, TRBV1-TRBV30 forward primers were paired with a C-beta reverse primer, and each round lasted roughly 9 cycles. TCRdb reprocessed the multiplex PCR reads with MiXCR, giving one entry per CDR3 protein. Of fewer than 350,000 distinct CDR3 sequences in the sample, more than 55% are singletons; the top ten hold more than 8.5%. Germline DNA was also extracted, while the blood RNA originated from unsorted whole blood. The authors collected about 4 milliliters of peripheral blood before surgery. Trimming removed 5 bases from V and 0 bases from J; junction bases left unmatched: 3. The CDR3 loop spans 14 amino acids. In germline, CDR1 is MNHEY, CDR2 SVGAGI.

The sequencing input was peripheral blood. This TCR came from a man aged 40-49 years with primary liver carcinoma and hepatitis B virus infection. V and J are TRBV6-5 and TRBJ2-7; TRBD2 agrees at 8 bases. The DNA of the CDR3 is TGTGCCAGCAGTGCCAGCGGGAGCTCCTACGAGCAGTACTTC. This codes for CASSASGSSYEQYF.